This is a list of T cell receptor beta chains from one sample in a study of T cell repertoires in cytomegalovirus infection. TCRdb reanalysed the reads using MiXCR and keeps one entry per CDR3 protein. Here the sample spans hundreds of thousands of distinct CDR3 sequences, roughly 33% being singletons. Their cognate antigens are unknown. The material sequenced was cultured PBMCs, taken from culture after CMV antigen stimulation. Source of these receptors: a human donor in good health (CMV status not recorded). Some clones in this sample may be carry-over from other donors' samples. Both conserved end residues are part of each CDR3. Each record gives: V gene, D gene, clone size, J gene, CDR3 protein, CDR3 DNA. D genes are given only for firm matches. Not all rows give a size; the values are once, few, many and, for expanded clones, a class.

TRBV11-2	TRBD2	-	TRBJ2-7	CASSLASGRTSMYEQYF	TGTGCCAGCAGCTTGGCTAGCGGGAGGACATCCATGTACGAGCAGTACTTC
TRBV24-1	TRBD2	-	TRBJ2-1	CATSLGGGGPGNEQFF	TGTGCCACCAGCCTAGGTGGGGGAGGGCCGGGGAATGAGCAGTTCTTC
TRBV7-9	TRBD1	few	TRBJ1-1	CASSLGKDRGIPEAFF	TGTGCCAGCAGCTTAGGAAAGGACAGGGGGATCCCTGAAGCTTTCTTT
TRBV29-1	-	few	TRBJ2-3	CSVENRLSDPQYF	TGCAGCGTTGAAAATCGCCTCTCGGACCCGCAGTATTTT
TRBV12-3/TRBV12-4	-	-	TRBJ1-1	CASSAGGGWGTEAFF	TGTGCCAGCAGCGCTGGGGGGGGTTGGGGCACTGAAGCTTTCTTT
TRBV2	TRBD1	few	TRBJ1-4	CASSEQGALDEKLFF	TGTGCCAGCAGTGAACAGGGGGCGCTTGATGAAAAACTGTTTTTT
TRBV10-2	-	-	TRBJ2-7	CASRAPPGSPETYEQYF	TGCGCCAGCAGGGCCCCTCCGGGGAGCCCGGAGACCTACGAGCAGTACTTC
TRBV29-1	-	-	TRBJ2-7	CSTNRGGEQYF	TGCTCTACCAATAGGGGCGGCGAGCAGTACTTC
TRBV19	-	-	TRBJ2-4	CASSSTGRENIQYF	TGTGCCAGTAGCTCCACAGGGAGGGAAAACATTCAGTACTTC
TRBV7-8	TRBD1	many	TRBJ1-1	CASSKTGVDTEAFF	TGTGCCAGCAGCAAGACAGGGGTAGACACTGAAGCTTTCTTT
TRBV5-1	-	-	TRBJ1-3	CASSLGPDSGNTIYF	TGCGCCAGCAGCTTGGGTCCGGACTCTGGAAACACCATATATTTT
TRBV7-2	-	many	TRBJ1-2	CASPPGLVNYGYTF	TGTGCCAGCCCCCCGGGGCTAGTTAACTATGGCTACACCTTC
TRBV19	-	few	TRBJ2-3	CASNGRNTDTQYF	TGTGCAAGCAACGGACGGAACACAGATACGCAGTATTTT
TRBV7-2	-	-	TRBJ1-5	CASSFRYGNQPQHF	TGTGCCAGCAGCTTTCGCTACGGCAATCAGCCCCAGCATTTT
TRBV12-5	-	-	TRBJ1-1	CASGLGSMNTEAFF	TGTGCTAGTGGTCTCGGGTCCATGAACACTGAAGCTTTCTTT
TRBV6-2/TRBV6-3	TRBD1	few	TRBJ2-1	CASSPLGLLDRGGNEQFF	TGTGCCAGCAGTCCGTTGGGGCTCCTGGACAGGGGGGGCAATGAGCAGTTCTTC